This T cell receptor beta chain was captured in a study of lymphopenia after photon versus proton radiotherapy. Findings and caveats of the study: After the lymphocyte nadir, photon-treated repertoires showed oligoclonal expansion, especially of CD8+ Temra cells. Better survival with proton therapy was suggested as possible, not demonstrated. Photon-treated patients lost naive T cells and TCR diversity; proton-treated stayed stable.

Assay: immunoSEQ multiplex PCR; the TCRdb copy retains only in-frame clones and omits some. The repertoire consists of 10,000 to 15,000 clones, with 80% to 90% occurring once and the leading ten covering 2.5% to 4%. Points on this clone: The antigen is not known.

Germline CDR1 and CDR2: SGHDT and YYEEEE. CDR3 length: 16 residues. V gave up 4 bases and J gave up 5 bases, with 21 bases separating them. The sequences come from peripheral blood, collected from a patient treated with proton-based radiotherapy. The sequence was collected from a man in his 60s with pancreatic cancer. The chain recombines TRBV5-6 with TRBJ2-5; D perhaps matches TRBD2 (7 bases). CDR3 bases: TGTGCCAGCAGCCACCTTAGGGGGGGGCAACGGGAGACCCAGTACTTC. Its translation is CASSHLRGGQRETQYF.